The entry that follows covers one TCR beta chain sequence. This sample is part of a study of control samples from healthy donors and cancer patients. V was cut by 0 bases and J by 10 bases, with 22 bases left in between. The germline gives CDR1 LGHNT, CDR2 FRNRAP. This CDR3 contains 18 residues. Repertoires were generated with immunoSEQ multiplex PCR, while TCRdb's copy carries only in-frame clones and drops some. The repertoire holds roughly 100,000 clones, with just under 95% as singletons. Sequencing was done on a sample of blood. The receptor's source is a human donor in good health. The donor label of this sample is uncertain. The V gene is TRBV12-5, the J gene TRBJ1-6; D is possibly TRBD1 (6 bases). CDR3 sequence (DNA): TGTGCTAGTGGTTTGGTACGAATTCAGGGGAAAGCTTACTCACCCCTCCACTTT. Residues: CASGLVRIQGKAYSPLHF. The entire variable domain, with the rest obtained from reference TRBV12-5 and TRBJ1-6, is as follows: DARVTQTPRHKVTEMGQEVTMRCQPILGHNTVFWYRQTMMQGLELLAYFRNRAPLDDSGMPKDRFSAEMPDATLATLKIQPSEPRDSAVYFCASGLVRIQGKAYSPLHFGNGTRLTVT.